This paragraph reports one TCR beta chain. This entry is derived from a study of cytomegalovirus exposure and HLA in healthy donors. The PCR made use of 60 Vbeta and 13 Jbeta primers. Profiled with immunoSEQ multiplex PCR; TCRdb holds only in-frame clones, not every one. The sample gives about 200,000 clones, approximately 78% of which show up once; 6% to 8% is in the top ten. The specimen sequenced was PBMCs. This clonotype originated in a woman aged 45-65 years in good health and CMV-seropositive.

CDR3 sequence reads: CASSFRLNLPDTQYF. DNA of the CDR3: TGTGCCAGCAGCTTTCGACTAAATCTCCCAGATACGCAGTATTTT. This chain links TRBV7-2 with TRBJ2-3; a possible D gene is TRBD2 (5 bases). Germline V gene data show CDR1 as SGHTA and CDR2 as FQGNSA. This CDR3 is built from 15 residues. The germline V and J ends were trimmed by 3 bases and 4 bases, with 14 bases remaining between them.